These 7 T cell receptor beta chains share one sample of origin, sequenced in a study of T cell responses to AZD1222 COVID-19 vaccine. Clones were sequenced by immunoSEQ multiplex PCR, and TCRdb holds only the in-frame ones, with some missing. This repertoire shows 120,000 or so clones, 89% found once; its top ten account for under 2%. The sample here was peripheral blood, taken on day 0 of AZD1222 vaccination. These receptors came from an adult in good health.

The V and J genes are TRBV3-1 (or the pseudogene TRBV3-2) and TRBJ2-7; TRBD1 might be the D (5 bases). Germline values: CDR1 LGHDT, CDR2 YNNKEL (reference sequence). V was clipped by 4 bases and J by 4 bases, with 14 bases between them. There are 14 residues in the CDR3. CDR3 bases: TGTGCCAGCAGCCCAACGGACACCATATACGAGCAGTACTTC. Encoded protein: CASSPTDTIYEQYF.

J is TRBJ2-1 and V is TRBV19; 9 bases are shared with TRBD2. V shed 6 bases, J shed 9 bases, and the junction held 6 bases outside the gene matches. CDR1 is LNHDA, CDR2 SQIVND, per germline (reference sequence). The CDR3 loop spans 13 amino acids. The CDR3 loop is CASRIGGRGEQFF. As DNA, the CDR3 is TGTGCCAGTAGGATCGGCGGGAGGGGTGAGCAGTTCTTC. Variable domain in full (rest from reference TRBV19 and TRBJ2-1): DGGITQSPKYLFRKEGQNVTLSCEQNLNHDAMYWYRQDPGQGLRLIYYSQIVNDFQKGDIAEGYSVSREKKESFPLTVTSAQKNPTAFYLCASRIGGRGEQFFGPGTRLTVL.

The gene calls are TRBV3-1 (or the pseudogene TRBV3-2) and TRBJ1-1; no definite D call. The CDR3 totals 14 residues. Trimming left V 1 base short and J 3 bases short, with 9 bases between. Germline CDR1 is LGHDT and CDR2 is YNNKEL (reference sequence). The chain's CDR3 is CASSQVNSHTEAFF. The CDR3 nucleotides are TGTGCCAGCAGCCAAGTCAACAGTCACACTGAAGCTTTCTTT.

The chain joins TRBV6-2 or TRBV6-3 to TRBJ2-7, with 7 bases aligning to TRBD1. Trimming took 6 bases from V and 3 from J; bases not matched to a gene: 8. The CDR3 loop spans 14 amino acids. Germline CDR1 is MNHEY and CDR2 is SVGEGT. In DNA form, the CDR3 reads TGTGCCAGCAGCGACCCCGGGACAGACTACGAGCAGTACTTC. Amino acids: CASSDPGTDYEQYF.

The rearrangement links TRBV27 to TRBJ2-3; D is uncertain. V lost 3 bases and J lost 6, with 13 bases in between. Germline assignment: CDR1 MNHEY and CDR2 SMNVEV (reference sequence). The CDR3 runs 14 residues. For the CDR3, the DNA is TGTGCCAGCAGTTTCCCTACTTTCGCCGATACGCAGTATTTT. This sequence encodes CASSFPTFADTQYF.

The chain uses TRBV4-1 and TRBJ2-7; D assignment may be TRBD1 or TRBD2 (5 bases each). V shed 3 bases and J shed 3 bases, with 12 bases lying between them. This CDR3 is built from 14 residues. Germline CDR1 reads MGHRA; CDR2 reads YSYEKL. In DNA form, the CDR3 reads TGCGCCAGCAGCCAGTCCTGGGGGAACTACGAGCAGTACTTC. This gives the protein CASSQSWGNYEQYF.

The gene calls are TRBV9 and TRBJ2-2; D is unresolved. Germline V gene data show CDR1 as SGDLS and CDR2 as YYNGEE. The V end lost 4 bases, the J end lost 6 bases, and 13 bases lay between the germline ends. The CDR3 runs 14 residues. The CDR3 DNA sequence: TGTGCCAGCAGCCCAGAAGTGGAGTCCGGGGAGCTGTTTTTT. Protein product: CASSPEVESGELFF.